Following are 24 T cell receptor beta chains from one sample sequenced in a study of graft-versus-host responses after intestinal transplantation (dated by TCRdb to about 2021). Taken with the paper, the label for time point translates to: cells obtained before transplantation from donor or recipient. Library preparation was by the immunoSEQ multiplex PCR assay. In TCRdb, the immuneACCESS table is reduced to in-frame sequences with V and J assigned. These tables do not hold every clone; where another copy was compared, an unresolved V gene accounts for under half, and the others remain unexplained. This sample comprises over 85,000 clones, approximately 94% of them detected only once. The top ten hold 0.15% to 0.2% of the sample. For these receptors, no antigen is known. The sample was unstimulated CD4+ T cells sorted from spleen or lymph node cells, taken before transplant. These receptors originate from a human donor who was the organ donor for an intestinal transplant.

This chain connects TRBV20-1 to TRBJ2-5, with TRBD2 matching 8 bases. Germline trimming cut 5 bases from V and 5 bases from J; bases unmatched to any gene: 1. In germline, CDR1 is DFQATT, CDR2 SNEGSKA (reference sequence). This CDR3 region has 11 residues. CDR3 loop: CSARGGETQYF. The CDR3, as DNA: TGCAGTGCTCGCGGGGGGGAGACCCAGTACTTC.

The genes are TRBV7-8 and TRBJ2-7, with 7 nucleotides matching TRBD1. This CDR3 contains 15 residues. Trimming took 0 bases from V and 2 from J; bases not matched to a gene: 4. CDR1 and CDR2 (germline): SGHVS, FQNEAQ. CDR3 amino acids: CASSLAGGWPYEQYF. CDR3 nucleotide sequence: TGTGCCAGCAGCTTAGCAGGGGGCTGGCCCTACGAGCAGTACTTC.

The chain uses TRBV4-1 and TRBJ1-6; a possible D gene is TRBD1 (5 bases). The ends were cut back, 4 bases at V and 5 bases at J, with 15 bases in the middle. The CDR3 length is 16 residues. In germline, CDR1 is MGHRA, CDR2 YSYEKL. CDR3 protein: CASSPRSGGDNSPLHF. DNA of the CDR3: TGCGCCAGCAGCCCAAGGTCGGGGGGGGATAATTCACCCCTCCACTTT.

This chain links TRBV19 with TRBJ2-3, with D possibly being TRBD2 (7 bases). Trimming cost V 8 bases and J 5 bases, with 20 bases left between them. This CDR3 region has 15 residues. Germline lookup yields CDR1 LNHDA and CDR2 SQIVND (reference sequence). The DNA for the CDR3 is TGTGCCAGTGGTCGGGGGGACACCTTGGGAGATACGCAGTATTTT. This translates into CASGRGDTLGDTQYF. Complete variable domain (other parts from reference TRBV19 and TRBJ2-3): DGGITQSPKYLFRKEGQNVTLSCEQNLNHDAMYWYRQDPGQGLRLIYYSQIVNDFQKGDIAEGYSVSREKKESFPLTVTSAQKNPTAFYLCASGRGDTLGDTQYFGPGTRLTVL.

The chain employs TRBV6-1 and TRBJ2-1, with 12 bases that match TRBD2. The CDR3 is made up of 15 amino acids. V lost 4 bases to trimming and J lost 2 bases; unmatched junction nucleotides: 0. From germline, CDR1 is MNHNS and CDR2 SASEGT. CDR3 bases: TGTGCCAGCAGTGGACTAGCGGGGGCCTACAATGAGCAGTTCTTC. It encodes CASSGLAGAYNEQFF.

About this clone itself: Germline is not matched at one junction end, which may reflect a read error. This chain uses TRBV9 with TRBJ2-7; 8 nucleotides align to TRBD1. Germline loops: CDR1 SGDLS, CDR2 YYNGEE. This CDR3 contains 12 residues. The CDR3 here is CASSVQGAEVLF. CDR3 nucleotides: TGTGCCAGCAGCGTTCAGGGGGCAGAGGTCCTCTTC.

The chain has TRBV7-3 and TRBJ2-3, with TRBD2 as a possible D gene (5 bases). V was clipped by 2 bases and J by 0 bases, with 18 bases between them. The germline V gene has CDR1 SGHTA and CDR2 FQGTGA. CDR3 length: 18 amino acids. The CDR3 spells CASSLEANSRTSTDTQYF. CDR3 in DNA: TGTGCCAGCAGCTTAGAGGCCAATTCCAGGACTAGCACAGATACGCAGTATTTT. The entire variable domain, with the rest obtained from reference TRBV7-3 and TRBJ2-3, is as follows: GAGVSQTPSNKVTEKGKYVELRCDPISGHTALYWYRQSLGQGPEFLIYFQGTGAADDSGLPNDRFFAVRPEGSVSTLKIQRTERGDSAVYLCASSLEANSRTSTDTQYFGPGTRLTVL.

This rearrangement joins TRBV7-8 to TRBJ2-2; TRBD1 agrees at 7 bases. Germline V gives CDR1 SGHVS, CDR2 FQNEAQ. V was clipped by 6 bases and J by 6 bases; unmatched bases: 10. The CDR3 has 15 residues. DNA of the CDR3: TGTGCCAGCAGGGGGGACAGAATTATGTCCGGGGAGCTGTTTTTT. Encoded protein: CASRGDRIMSGELFF.

This rearrangement joins TRBV28 to TRBJ1-6; D not certain. Trimming left V 11 bases short and J 3 bases short, with 17 bases between. The CDR3 has 15 amino acids. Germline V gives CDR1 MDHEN, CDR2 SYDVKM. The CDR3 bases are TGTGCCTCATATGGGGATCTCGGCTATAATTCACCCCTCCACTTT. Its translation is CASYGDLGYNSPLHF. The whole variable domain, remainder taken from reference TRBV28 and TRBJ1-6, is DVKVTQSSRYLVKRTGEKVFLECVQDMDHENMFWYRQDPGLGLRLIYFSYDVKMKEKGDIPEGYSVSREKKERFSLILESASTNQTSMYLCASYGDLGYNSPLHFGNGTRLTVT.

J is TRBJ2-1 and V is TRBV5-5; D might be TRBD1 or TRBD2, each matching 6 bases. V was clipped by 0 bases and J by 6 bases, with 10 bases between them. Germline CDR1 SGHKS, CDR2 YYEKEE (reference sequence). The CDR3 contains 14 residues. The CDR3 DNA sequence: TGTGCCAGCAGCTTGGTATGGGGGGCCAATGAGCAGTTCTTC. It is translated as CASSLVWGANEQFF.

The chain links TRBV4-1 to TRBJ1-1, with D possibly TRBD1 on 5 matching bases. This CDR3 is built from 17 residues. Germline CDR1 MGHRA, CDR2 YSYEKL. Deletions cut 1 base from V and 1 base from J, with 16 bases between. The chain's CDR3 is CASSQVGKGAGNTEAFF. CDR3 nucleotide sequence: TGCGCCAGCAGCCAAGTAGGAAAAGGGGCAGGGAACACTGAAGCTTTCTTT.

This clone has a single count. This rearrangement joins TRBV6-1 to TRBJ2-1, with 10 positions matching TRBD1. This CDR3 region has 16 residues. Germline CDR1 reads MNHNS; CDR2 reads SASEGT. The ends lost 0 bases at V and 7 bases at J; junction bases unmatched: 6. The chain's CDR3 is CASSEAWTGGLNEQFF. The CDR3 nucleotides read TGTGCCAGCAGTGAAGCCTGGACAGGGGGATTAAATGAGCAGTTCTTC.

The gene calls are TRBV5-1 and TRBJ2-5; the match to TRBD1 covers 8 bases. The DNA end is a closer match to TRBJ2-7, so the J assignment may be wrong. Germline CDR1 reads SGHRS; CDR2 reads YFSETQ. CDR3 length equals 14 residues. CDR3 residues: CASSQAGGRNEQYF. The CDR3 nucleotides are TGCGCCAGCAGCCAAGCAGGGGGCAGGAACGAGCAGTACTTC.

J is TRBJ2-3 and V is TRBV19; weak D call: TRBD1 (7 bases). The CDR3 is made up of 15 amino acids. V lost 7 bases, J lost 2 bases, and 16 bases lay in between. Germline V CDR1 and CDR2: LNHDA, SQIVND (reference sequence). The CDR3 sequence is CASTLEGANTDTQYF. In nucleotides, the CDR3 is TGTGCCAGTACCCTGGAGGGGGCAAACACAGATACGCAGTATTTT.

This clone came up once. J is TRBJ2-7 and V is TRBV19; D is perhaps TRBD1 or TRBD2 (5 bases each). Trimming took 6 bases from V and 0 from J, leaving 15 bases between them. CDR3 length equals 15 residues. CDR1 LNHDA and CDR2 SQIVND come from the germline V gene (reference sequence). The CDR3 region has the DNA TGTGCCAGTAGGGACCCCGGGGCGAGCTCCTACGAGCAGTACTTC. The encoded protein is CASRDPGASSYEQYF. Using reference TRBV19 and TRBJ2-7 for the parts outside the CDR3, the full variable domain is DGGITQSPKYLFRKEGQNVTLSCEQNLNHDAMYWYRQDPGQGLRLIYYSQIVNDFQKGDIAEGYSVSREKKESFPLTVTSAQKNPTAFYLCASRDPGASSYEQYFGPGTRLTVT.

This clone has a handful of counts. The V gene is TRBV11-3, the J gene TRBJ2-2; TRBD1 aligns across 7 bases. The CDR3 is made up of 14 amino acids. Germline CDR1 is SGHNT and CDR2 is YENEEA. After removal of 5 bases from V and 1 base from J, the junction contained 1 base not matched to a gene. The CDR3 DNA is TGTGCCAGCAGCCGGACAGGGAACACCGGGGAGCTGTTTTTT. Translated, it gives CASSRTGNTGELFF.

This clone was counted once. The chain employs TRBV11-2 and TRBJ1-6, with 11 bases identical to TRBD1. This CDR3 contains 17 residues. Trimming at V came to 1 base and at J to 4 bases, leaving 3 bases not matched to a gene. CDR1 is SGHAT, CDR2 FQNNGV, per germline. The CDR3 is CASSLAGTGGYNSPLHF. CDR3 sequence (DNA): TGTGCCAGCAGCTTAGCCGGGACAGGGGGATATAATTCACCCCTCCACTTT.

This clone was recorded once. The chain recombines TRBV5-6 with TRBJ2-3; 10 bases map to TRBD1. The CDR3 consists of 16 residues. Germline CDR1 SGHDT, CDR2 YYEEEE. V dropped 4 bases and J dropped 3; count of bases not matched to a gene: 8. DNA for the CDR3: TGTGCCAGCAGCCAAGACAGGGGGCGGGTGACAGATACGCAGTATTTT. This sequence encodes CASSQDRGRVTDTQYF.

The rearrangement uses TRBV6-1 and TRBJ1-5, with D hard to call. The CDR3 totals 15 residues. Trimming cost V 6 bases and J 0 bases, with 12 bases left between them. CDR1 is MNHNS and CDR2 is SASEGT in the germline V gene. In nucleotides, the CDR3 is TGTGCCAGCAGCGTGACCGGATATAGCAATCAGCCCCAGCATTTT. This codes for CASSVTGYSNQPQHF.

This clone was found a few times. The chain joins TRBV28 to TRBJ2-7, with D tentatively TRBD2 (5 bases). Germline CDR1 is MDHEN and CDR2 is SYDVKM. With 7 bases removed from V and 2 bases from J, the gap between germline ends came to 6 bases. This CDR3 contains 11 residues. This CDR3 is CASKRTYEQYF. CDR3 DNA sequence: TGTGCCAGCAAGCGGACCTACGAGCAGTACTTC.

The V and J genes are TRBV6-1 and TRBJ1-6; D is uncertain. The CDR3 has 13 amino acids. Trimming stripped 4 bases from V and 7 bases from J, with 8 bases between. Germline lookup yields CDR1 MNHNS and CDR2 SASEGT. The CDR3 DNA reads TGTGCCAGCAGTGCGGTAGGGAATTCACCCCTCCACTTT. This translates into CASSAVGNSPLHF.

The chain uses TRBV5-1 and TRBJ1-6; D unclear. Trimming pared 0 bases from V and 3 bases from J, leaving 7 bases between. Germline CDR1 reads SGHRS; CDR2 reads YFSETQ. The length of the CDR3 is 15 residues. CDR3 bases: TGCGCCAGCAGCTTGGCCGACGGCTATAATTCACCCCTCCACTTT. Its translation: CASSLADGYNSPLHF.

The rearrangement links TRBV6-5 to TRBJ1-5; 7 nucleotides match TRBD1. This CDR3 is built from 14 residues. V gave up 5 bases and J gave up 7 bases; unmatched junction bases: 8. Germline V CDR1 and CDR2: MNHEY, SVGAGI. CDR3 region: CASSQTGPGQPQHF. CDR3 coding DNA: TGTGCCAGCAGTCAGACAGGGCCGGGGCAGCCCCAGCATTTT.

This clone was detected only once. The chain employs TRBV5-4 and TRBJ2-5; 7 bases match TRBD1. Germline lookup yields CDR1 SGHNT and CDR2 YYREEE (reference sequence). The CDR3 spans 16 residues. V lost 4 bases, J lost 7 bases, and 16 bases stayed unmatched. The CDR3 protein is CASSRDQGVTLGTQYF. CDR3 in DNA: TGTGCCAGCAGCCGGGATCAGGGGGTGACCCTTGGGACCCAGTACTTC.